This T cell receptor (beta chain) comes out of a study of vaccination effects on CD4 cells after COVID-19. The wider study: BNT162b2 vaccine or mRNA-1273 vaccine was given to participants in two doses. Regarding the study as a whole: Marked clonal contraction of both clone types appeared late after vaccination.

Deletions cut 3 bases from V and 0 bases from J, with 11 bases between. The CDR3 covers 15 residues. Germline V gene lookup returns CDR1 MNHEY and CDR2 SMNVEV (reference sequence). In the ViraFEST assay, antigen-specific CD4+ clonotypes were identified by expansion after peptide-pool stimulation. The culture ran for nine to eleven days, and then CD4+ T cells were isolated. Negative nucleocapsid antibody tests before and after vaccination confirmed no previous SARS-CoV-2 infection. On days 3 and 7, fresh IL-2 medium replaced half the medium. Method: immunoSEQ multiplex PCR; TCRdb's copy keeps in-frame clones and lacks some. The sample carries around 19,000 clones, approximately 79% recorded once. Concerning this clone itself: No antigen is known for it.

Sample: CD4+ T cells from PBMCs cultured with HCoV-NL63 spike peptides, taken before COVID-19 vaccination. The chain links TRBV27 to TRBJ1-2, with D possibly matching TRBD1 (6 bases). This clonotype originated in a human donor who received a COVID-19 vaccine. The chain's CDR3 is CASSFLGHPNYGYTF. CDR3 nucleotide sequence: TGTGCCAGCAGTTTTCTGGGACACCCTAACTATGGCTACACCTTC.